This is a list of T cell receptor beta chains from one sample in a study of Ad26.COV2.S vaccination and SARS-CoV-2 variants. Profiled with immunoSEQ multiplex PCR; TCRdb holds only in-frame clones, not every one. The sample carries 440,000 or so clones, about 90% recorded once. Sequences were derived from peripheral blood, sampled in a trial of Ad26.COV2.S vaccine versus placebo. The origin of the receptors is a person aged 18-65 years who received the Ad26.COV2.S COVID-19 vaccine or a placebo. Both conserved end residues are part of each CDR3. Each record gives: V gene, J gene, clone size, CDR3 protein. Where a row states a size, it is once, few, many or the class of an expanded clone; other rows omit it.

TRBV4-3	TRBJ2-1	NA	CASSQGLGGHASYNEQFF
TRBV7-9	TRBJ1-1	NA	CASSLVSTEAFF
TRBV7-9	TRBJ2-2	few	CASSYLNANTGELFF
TRBV5-1	TRBJ2-5	once	CASSRTYQETQYF
TRBV7-6	TRBJ2-3	NA	CASSLVAGVGHTQYF
TRBV28	TRBJ1-5	NA	CASSSGNQPQHF
TRBV19	TRBJ1-5	NA	CASSIIEVVNQPQHF
TRBV7-9	TRBJ1-2	NA	CASSSPGRVLGNYGYTF
TRBV2	TRBJ2-2	NA	CASSEALRSAGELFF
TRBV28	TRBJ2-7	NA	CASSRPHGASSYEQYF
TRBV2	TRBJ1-3	NA	CASSERGLPGNTIYF
TRBV3-1/TRBV3-2	TRBJ1-5	NA	CASSQTGQDNQPQHF
TRBV5-4	TRBJ2-7	NA	CASSARQGAIYEQYF
TRBV3-1/TRBV3-2	TRBJ2-6	NA	CASSHISSGANVLTF
TRBV20-1	TRBJ2-7	NA	CSASVRDSPYEQYF
TRBV5-5	TRBJ2-1	NA	CASREEQGWLAGGPYNEQFF
TRBV27	TRBJ1-1	NA	CASSQDSRVGTEAFF
TRBV27	TRBJ2-7	NA	CASRLTSGTYEQYF
TRBV7-2	TRBJ2-3	NA	CASSYWASGRGSTDTQYF
TRBV25-1	TRBJ2-1	NA	CASSGGTPTTPNNEQFF
TRBV28	TRBJ1-2	once	CASSGWDRVRGYTF
TRBV28	TRBJ2-7	NA	CASSLLAELYEQYF
TRBV4-3	TRBJ2-1	NA	CASSQDLEHPYNEQFF
TRBV10-3	TRBJ1-2	once	CAIRDGEHGYTF
TRBV7-9	TRBJ2-7	NA	CASSLAATYYEQYF
TRBV6-5	TRBJ1-5	NA	CASSGTGYNQPQHF
TRBV7-9	TRBJ2-3	NA	CASSHLPKDISSTDTQYF
TRBV6-5	TRBJ2-7	once	CASSRTLSSYEQYF
TRBV27	TRBJ2-7	NA	CASSLTSGSYEQYF
TRBV10-3	TRBJ2-7	NA	CAIGLVAAFDEQYF
TRBV2	TRBJ2-1	once	CASRPVRYNEQFF
TRBV10-3	TRBJ2-3	once	CAISGRGGPTDTQYF
TRBV5-8	TRBJ2-1	NA	CASSKGLAGDIEQFF
TRBV15	TRBJ2-1	NA	CATSRAGDYNEQFF
TRBV3-1/TRBV3-2	TRBJ1-2	NA	CASSLGTGGGGYGYTF
TRBV6-1	TRBJ2-3	NA	CASSESGHRYF
TRBV27	TRBJ1-5	once	CASSLSQGRAGQPQHF
TRBV7-2	TRBJ2-2	NA	CASSEMGPGGELFF
TRBV4-1	TRBJ2-7	NA	CASSTPWRERPYEQYF
TRBV20-1	TRBJ1-1	NA	CSASPQGMGNTEAFF
TRBV7-8	TRBJ1-2	NA	CASSLGSGADGYTF
TRBV6-5	TRBJ1-2	NA	CASSYSDRVGYTF
TRBV5-5	TRBJ2-7	NA	CASSLVRGYEQYF
TRBV19	TRBJ2-3	NA	CASSPAGRTTDTQYF
TRBV7-3	TRBJ2-3	NA	CASSRQGPTDTQYF
TRBV27	TRBJ2-1	NA	CASSYGRVYNEQFF
TRBV5-1	TRBJ2-3	NA	CASSGGLPTDTQYF
TRBV9	TRBJ2-1	NA	CASSVAQGATYNEQFF
TRBV19	TRBJ2-5	NA	CASSIGQGVETQYF
TRBV7-3	TRBJ2-2	NA	CASSTRVGNTGELFF
TRBV7-9	TRBJ2-7	NA	CASSLYAREDSYEQYF
TRBV9	TRBJ2-1	NA	CASSVEGFEGRRSYNEQFF
TRBV27	TRBJ2-7	once	CASSLRDKPNYEQYF
TRBV6-1	TRBJ2-5	NA	CASSVSGAVGGKTQYF
TRBV2	TRBJ2-1	NA	CASTPGISYNEQFF
TRBV7-2	TRBJ1-4	NA	CASSPDGGANEKLFF